One sample yielded the 9 T cell receptor beta chains listed below, sequenced in a study of blood T cell repertoires in COVID-19. Clones were read by immunoSEQ multiplex PCR, and TCRdb kept only the in-frame ones, dropping some. In the table there are about 43,000 clones, 87% of which are singletons. Sequencing was done on a sample of peripheral blood. These receptor sequences come from a man aged 55 to 70 with active COVID-19.

This chain joins TRBV28 and TRBJ2-7; D remains ambiguous. The length of the CDR3 is 14 residues. Trimming removed 2 bases from V and 0 bases from J, with 8 bases in between. The germline V gene has CDR1 MDHEN and CDR2 SYDVKM. The CDR3 DNA sequence: TGTGCCAGCAGTTTAAGCCCGAGCTCCTACGAGCAGTACTTC. It translates to CASSLSPSSYEQYF. Looking up the rest from reference TRBV28 and TRBJ2-7 gives the full variable domain: DVKVTQSSRYLVKRTGEKVFLECVQDMDHENMFWYRQDPGLGLRLIYFSYDVKMKEKGDIPEGYSVSREKKERFSLILESASTNQTSMYLCASSLSPSSYEQYFGPGTRLTVT.

This clone has more than one count but fewer than ten. The chain recombines TRBV18 with TRBJ1-1, with TRBD1 identical over 9 bases. The germline V gene has CDR1 KGHSH and CDR2 LQKENI. V was pared by 5 bases and J by 5 bases, with 6 bases of the junction left unmatched. The CDR3 extends over 14 amino acids. Here the CDR3 DNA reads TGTGCCAGCTCAATACGGGACAGGGAAACTGAAGCTTTCTTT. As protein: CASSIRDRETEAFF.

A few counts support this clone. The gene calls are TRBV28 and TRBJ2-7; D remains unclear. Looked up from germline, CDR1 is MDHEN and CDR2 is SYDVKM. Trimming shortened V by 6 bases and J by 6 bases, and 18 bases separated the two germline ends. This CDR3 contains 14 residues. DNA of the CDR3: TGTGCCAGCAGGCCTCAAGGCCCCGGGTTCGAGCAGTACTTC. It is translated as CASRPQGPGFEQYF. The full variable domain, completed using reference TRBV28 and TRBJ2-7, is DVKVTQSSRYLVKRTGEKVFLECVQDMDHENMFWYRQDPGLGLRLIYFSYDVKMKEKGDIPEGYSVSREKKERFSLILESASTNQTSMYLCASRPQGPGFEQYFGPGTRLTVT.

J is TRBJ2-7 and V is TRBV4-1, with D maybe TRBD2 (5 bases). Germline V gives CDR1 MGHRA, CDR2 YSYEKL. V was trimmed by 6 bases and J by 0 bases, leaving 15 bases between them. The CDR3 has 15 residues. The chain's CDR3 is CASRHTLRDSYEQYF. Here the CDR3 DNA reads TGCGCCAGCAGGCACACCCTACGGGACTCCTACGAGCAGTACTTC.

The V gene is TRBV16, the J gene TRBJ2-5; unclear D gene. Trimming removed 4 bases from V and 4 bases from J, with 13 bases in between. This CDR3 contains 14 residues. In germline, CDR1 is KGHSY, CDR2 FQNENV. The CDR3 coding sequence is TGTGCCAGCAGCCGATCAGGAGAAGGAGAGACCCAGTACTTC. Protein product: CASSRSGEGETQYF.

This clone was picked up one time. J is TRBJ2-7 and V is TRBV6-2 or TRBV6-3; tentative D call: TRBD1 (6 bases). Germline V gene lookup returns CDR1 MNHEY and CDR2 SVGEGT. V lost 5 bases and J lost 3, with 17 bases in between. The CDR3 length is 15 residues. This CDR3 is CASSTRRGYLYEQYF. CDR3 coding DNA: TGTGCCAGCAGTACCCGCAGGGGCTACCTCTACGAGCAGTACTTC.

The chain carries TRBV19 and TRBJ1-1; TRBD1 is a possible D gene (5 bases). V was cut by 1 base and J by 1 base, with 10 bases left in between. The CDR3 has 15 residues. CDR1 is LNHDA and CDR2 is SQIVND in the germline V gene (reference sequence). CDR3 in amino acids: CASSIGAGRNTEAFF. The CDR3, as DNA: TGTGCCAGTAGTATAGGCGCGGGACGGAACACTGAAGCTTTCTTT.

This chain links TRBV4-1 with TRBJ1-3, with D possibly being TRBD1 (5 bases). V dropped 0 bases and J dropped 2 bases, with 17 bases sitting between them. The CDR3 length is 18 residues. CDR1 and CDR2 from the germline V gene are MGHRA and YSYEKL. The chain's CDR3 is CASSQEVGLGRAGNTIYF. CDR3 bases: TGCGCCAGCAGCCAAGAGGTCGGGCTGGGCAGGGCTGGAAACACCATATATTTT.

V gene TRBV30 combines with J gene TRBJ2-1; D is possibly TRBD1 (8 bases). Germline CDR1 and CDR2: GTSNPN and SVGIG (reference sequence). The CDR3 sequence is 13 residues long. Trimming removed 2 bases at V and 10 bases at J, with 15 bases between. This chain's CDR3 is CAWSPDREGEQFF. CDR3 coding DNA: TGTGCCTGGAGTCCGGACAGGGAGGGAGAGCAGTTCTTC.